The 10 T cell receptor beta chains listed next were all sequenced from one sample in a study of T cell responses to AZD1222 COVID-19 vaccine. TCRdb's table, derived via immunoSEQ multiplex PCR, lists solely in-frame clones and lacks some. The sample lists fewer than 90,000 clones, about 90% occurring once. The sequenced sample was peripheral blood, obtained 28 days after the second AZD1222 dose. Receptor source: an adult who received the AZD1222 COVID-19 vaccine.

This clone was seen a single time. The genes are TRBV10-3 and TRBJ2-4; TRBD1 is a possible D gene (5 bases). Between the trimmed V and J ends, which lost 0 bases and 0 bases, there was a span of 12 bases. CDR1 and CDR2 (germline): ENHRY, SYGVKD. The CDR3 runs 17 residues. CDR3 nucleotides: TGTGCCATCAGTGAGTCGTCAGGGTGGGAAGCCAAAAACATTCAGTACTTC. This encodes CAISESSGWEAKNIQYF.

The chain uses TRBV19 and TRBJ1-1; D unresolved. The CDR3 consists of 13 residues. Germline V gene sequence: CDR1 LNHDA, CDR2 SQIVND (reference sequence). Trimming shortened V by 3 bases and J by 5 bases, and 10 bases separated the two germline ends. In DNA form, the CDR3 reads TGTGCCAGTAGTATCGGTACGTGGACTGAAGCTTTCTTT. This codes for CASSIGTWTEAFF. The variable domain in full, with the rest retrieved from reference TRBV19 and TRBJ1-1, is DGGITQSPKYLFRKEGQNVTLSCEQNLNHDAMYWYRQDPGQGLRLIYYSQIVNDFQKGDIAEGYSVSREKKESFPLTVTSAQKNPTAFYLCASSIGTWTEAFFGQGTRLTVV.

CDR3 region: CATSDSRRLNRGDGYTF. The CDR3 DNA reads as TGTGCCACCAGTGATTCTAGGCGGTTGAACAGGGGTGATGGCTACACCTTC. V usage is TRBV24-1 and J usage is TRBJ1-2; 7 bases align to TRBD1. Germline trimming cut 2 bases from V and 6 bases from J; bases unmatched to any gene: 14. Germline values: CDR1 KGHDR, CDR2 SFDVKD. The CDR3 consists of 17 residues.

The chain is built from TRBV19 and TRBJ2-7; 9 nucleotides match TRBD1. The germline V gene has CDR1 LNHDA and CDR2 SQIVND (reference sequence). The CDR3 spans 17 residues. V shed 5 bases, J shed 2 bases, and the junction held 13 bases outside the gene matches. The CDR3 protein is CASSPKNRGPQTYEQYF. CDR3 DNA sequence: TGTGCCAGTAGTCCTAAGAACAGGGGGCCGCAGACCTACGAGCAGTACTTC.

The gene calls are TRBV7-9 and TRBJ1-1; TRBD1 matches 7 bases. The germline CDR1 and CDR2 sequences are SEHNR and FQNEAQ (reference sequence). The CDR3 extends over 14 amino acids. V shed 4 bases and J 1 base; nucleotides not matched to a gene: 3. DNA of the CDR3: TGTGCCAGCAGCTCGGGACAGCCGAACACTGAAGCTTTCTTT. This sequence encodes CASSSGQPNTEAFF.

The V gene is TRBV29-1, the J gene TRBJ1-5; D gene ambiguous. The V and J ends lost 4 bases and 7 bases respectively, with 17 bases between them. This CDR3 has 14 residues. Germline V CDR1 and CDR2: SQVTM, ANQGSEA. The CDR3 nucleotides read TGCAGCGTTGGCGGTGCCGGAATTAGCCAGCCCCAGCATTTT. It is translated as CSVGGAGISQPQHF.

The chain uses TRBV4-2 and TRBJ2-1; 11 bases map to TRBD1. CDR1 is LGHNA, CDR2 YNFKEQ, per germline. CDR3 length: 16 amino acids. After removal of 2 bases from V and 7 bases from J, the junction contained 7 bases not matched to a gene. This CDR3 is CASSQLGTGGYNEQFF. The DNA of the CDR3 is TGTGCCAGCAGCCAACTGGGGACAGGGGGTTATAATGAGCAGTTCTTC.

V gene TRBV5-1 combines with J gene TRBJ1-2; D unresolved. The CDR3 is 13 residues long. Germline V gives CDR1 SGHRS, CDR2 YFSETQ. V gave up 2 bases and J gave up 3 bases, with 8 bases separating them. The CDR3 nucleotides are TGCGCCAGCAGCTTCGGCAGCCACTATGGCTACACCTTC. Residues: CASSFGSHYGYTF.

This rearrangement joins TRBV11-3 to TRBJ2-1; the match to TRBD2 covers 9 bases. The V gene end was trimmed by 4 bases and the J gene end by 7 bases; junction bases not matched to a gene: 14. The CDR3 loop spans 17 amino acids. Germline V gene lookup returns CDR1 SGHNT and CDR2 YENEEA. The chain's CDR3 is CASSSGLARTLQNEQFF. CDR3 coding DNA: TGTGCCAGCAGCTCGGGACTAGCCCGTACCCTTCAGAATGAGCAGTTCTTC.

This clone came up once. The chain is built from TRBV7-9 and TRBJ2-2, with 14 positions matching TRBD2. CDR3 length: 18 amino acids. Germline values: CDR1 SEHNR, CDR2 FQNEAQ (reference sequence). V lost 5 bases, J lost 6 bases, and 11 bases stayed unmatched. CDR3 region: CASSPGTSGSARPGELFF. The DNA for the CDR3 is TGTGCCAGCAGCCCAGGGACTAGCGGGAGCGCCAGACCCGGGGAGCTGTTTTTT.